These 28 T cell receptor beta chains were sequenced from one sample in a study of cytomegalovirus exposure and HLA in healthy donors. Clones were sequenced by immunoSEQ multiplex PCR, and TCRdb holds only the in-frame ones, with some missing. Of about 64,000 clones detected, around 89% appear once; the ten largest clones hold around 1.7%. Sequencing was carried out using PBMCs. These receptor sequences come from a woman between 18 and 29 years old in good health and CMV-seronegative.

This chain connects TRBV9 to TRBJ1-3, with D perhaps matching TRBD1 (5 bases). V was clipped by 3 bases and J by 0 bases, with 10 bases between them. The CDR3 runs 15 residues. Germline CDR1 reads SGDLS; CDR2 reads YYNGEE. In nucleotides, the CDR3 is TGTGCCAGCAGCGCAGACAGCCCCTCTGGAAACACCATATATTTT. It specifies CASSADSPSGNTIYF.

The chain is built from TRBV10-1 and TRBJ2-1; TRBD2 agrees at 9 bases. The CDR3 loop spans 14 amino acids. Germline V gives CDR1 WNHNN, CDR2 SYGVQD (reference sequence). V was pared by 6 bases and J by 4 bases, with 4 bases of the junction left unmatched. CDR3 loop: CASSTSGSYNEQFF. In DNA form, the CDR3 reads TGCGCCAGCAGCACTAGCGGGTCTTACAATGAGCAGTTCTTC.

V gene TRBV18 combines with J gene TRBJ2-3; 9 positions agree with TRBD2. V dropped 4 bases and J dropped 5; count of bases not matched to a gene: 4. The CDR3 covers 14 residues. The germline V gene encodes CDR1 KGHSH and CDR2 LQKENI. The CDR3 DNA follows: TGTGCCAGCTCACTAGCGGGAGCGGTAGATACGCAGTATTTT. Protein: CASSLAGAVDTQYF.

The rearrangement joins TRBV10-3 to TRBJ1-4, with 11 bases matching TRBD1. The CDR3 loop spans 18 amino acids. Germline V gives CDR1 ENHRY, CDR2 SYGVKD. Trimming removed 2 bases from V and 0 bases from J; junction bases left unmatched: 5. CDR3 DNA sequence: TGTGCCATCAGTGAGGGGGACAGGGGGACTTCAACTAATGAAAAACTGTTTTTT. Residues: CAISEGDRGTSTNEKLFF.

The rearrangement links TRBV9 to TRBJ1-4, with 9 bases fitting TRBD1. V trimming: 3 bases; J trimming: 5 bases; junction bases outside the gene matches: 5. Germline CDR1 and CDR2: SGDLS and YYNGEE. This CDR3 spans 15 amino acids. CDR3 DNA: TGTGCCAGCAGCGCTGGGACAGGGAGGAATGAAAAACTGTTTTTT. This codes for CASSAGTGRNEKLFF. Full variable domain (remainder filled in from reference TRBV9 and TRBJ1-4): DSGVTQTPKHLITATGQRVTLRCSPRSGDLSVYWYQQSLDQGLQFLIQYYNGEERAKGNILERFSAQQFPDLHSELNLSSLELGDSALYFCASSAGTGRNEKLFFGSGTQLSVL.

The chain recombines TRBV25-1 with TRBJ1-2, with a possible D match to TRBD1 (5 bases). V lost 2 bases, J lost 4 bases, and 14 bases lay in between. Germline-derived CDR1 and CDR2 are MGHDK and SYGVNS. The CDR3 contains 15 residues. In DNA, the CDR3 is TGTGCCAGCAGTGAACCTAAAGGGGAAGGCTATGGCTACACCTTC. Amino acids: CASSEPKGEGYGYTF.

This rearrangement joins TRBV6-5 to TRBJ1-2, with TRBD1 matching 7 bases. This CDR3 contains 15 residues. Germline assignment: CDR1 MNHEY and CDR2 SVGAGI. Unmatched junction bases numbered 17, after V lost 8 bases and J lost 8 bases. CDR3: CASLSGDRGSGGYTF. In DNA, the CDR3 is TGTGCCAGCCTATCGGGGGACAGAGGCTCGGGAGGCTACACCTTC.

The rearrangement joins TRBV30 to TRBJ2-7, with 11 bases that match TRBD1. Germline values: CDR1 GTSNPN, CDR2 SVGIG (reference sequence). The CDR3 is 13 amino acids. Unmatched junction bases numbered 4, after V lost 3 bases and J lost 6 bases. CDR3 nucleotides: TGTGCCTGGAGGGGGACAGGGGGATTCGAGCAGTACTTC. Translation: CAWRGTGGFEQYF.

This clone occurred once. The chain uses TRBV7-6 and TRBJ2-5; 9 nucleotides agree with TRBD2. The CDR3 totals 16 residues. The germline V gene encodes CDR1 SGHVS and CDR2 FNYEAQ. V trimming: 2 bases; J trimming: 5 bases; junction bases outside the gene matches: 9. The CDR3 loop reads CASSLIRAGGMETQYF. DNA for the CDR3: TGTGCCAGCAGCTTAATTCGAGCGGGGGGAATGGAGACCCAGTACTTC.

This clone was found once. The J gene is TRBJ2-2, the V gene TRBV2; 7 bases agree with TRBD2. CDR3 length: 15 amino acids. The ends lost 0 bases at V and 5 bases at J; junction bases unmatched: 3. CDR1 is SNHLY and CDR2 is FYNNEI in the germline V gene. This CDR3 is CASSEARGGTGELFF. The CDR3 DNA follows: TGTGCCAGCAGTGAAGCGCGGGGAGGGACCGGGGAGCTGTTTTTT.

This sequence joins TRBV19 and TRBJ2-6; D perhaps matches TRBD2 (6 bases). CDR3 size: 16 residues. Germline V lookup: CDR1 LNHDA, CDR2 SQIVND (reference sequence). The V and J ends lost 4 bases and 0 bases respectively, with 10 bases between them. The CDR3 reads CASSRLDSSGANVLTF. The CDR3, as DNA: TGTGCCAGTAGTAGACTAGACAGCTCTGGGGCCAACGTCCTGACTTTC.

The rearrangement links TRBV4-1 to TRBJ1-2, with a possible D match to TRBD1 (6 bases). The germline gives CDR1 MGHRA, CDR2 YSYEKL. V was shortened by 5 bases and J by 4 bases, with 8 bases between the two germline ends. This CDR3 comprises 12 residues. Written as DNA, the CDR3 is TGCGCCAGCAGCAGGGGGACCTATGGCTACACCTTC. This sequence encodes CASSRGTYGYTF.

This chain links TRBV10-3 with TRBJ2-3; 9 bases align to TRBD1. The germline gives CDR1 ENHRY, CDR2 SYGVKD. The CDR3 loop spans 15 amino acids. Trimming at V came to 4 bases and at J to 6 bases, leaving 8 bases not matched to a gene. For the CDR3, the DNA is TGTGCCATCAGTGGTGGACAGGGGCCCGGGGATACGCAGTATTTT. This sequence encodes CAISGGQGPGDTQYF.

V gene TRBV19 combines with J gene TRBJ1-4, with D tentatively TRBD1 (6 bases). Trimming pared 4 bases from V and 11 bases from J, leaving 23 bases between. CDR3 length: 16 residues. Germline V gives CDR1 LNHDA, CDR2 SQIVND (reference sequence). CDR3 in amino acids: CASSTMRGHTTGKLFF. CDR3 in DNA: TGTGCCAGTAGTACCATGAGGGGACATACCACGGGGAAACTGTTTTTT.

V gene TRBV7-2 combines with J gene TRBJ2-7; TRBD2 aligns across 8 bases. CDR3 size: 15 residues. The V gene end was trimmed by 5 bases and the J gene end by 4 bases; junction bases not matched to a gene: 10. Germline loops: CDR1 SGHTA, CDR2 FQGNSA. The CDR3, as DNA: TGTGCCAGCAGCCCCGACGGGGGGGTGTCTTACGAGCAGTACTTC. Its protein is CASSPDGGVSYEQYF.

The table lists this clone with a count of one. The chain has TRBV6-1 and TRBJ2-5; 7 bases are a match to TRBD2. The germline CDR1 and CDR2 sequences are MNHNS and SASEGT. This CDR3 contains 16 residues. V lost 2 bases, J lost 2 bases, and 8 bases stayed unmatched. This CDR3 is CASSEFRGGKQETQYF. The CDR3, as DNA: TGTGCCAGCAGTGAATTTCGCGGGGGAAAGCAAGAGACCCAGTACTTC.

The J gene is TRBJ2-5, the V gene TRBV2; 11 bases line up with TRBD1. J lost 4 bases, V lost 6 bases, and 7 bases had no gene match. The CDR3 is made up of 15 amino acids. Germline V gives CDR1 SNHLY, CDR2 FYNNEI. The CDR3 nucleotides are TGTGCCAGCAGCCCGCCCGGACAGGGGGCAGAGACCCAGTACTTC. Its protein product is CASSPPGQGAETQYF. Variable domain in full (rest from reference TRBV2 and TRBJ2-5): EPEVTQTPSHQVTQMGQEVILRCVPISNHLYFYWYRQILGQKVEFLVSFYNNEISEKSEIFDDQFSVERPDGSNFTLKIRSTKLEDSAMYFCASSPPGQGAETQYFGPGTRLLVL.

This chain uses TRBV5-1 with TRBJ1-4, with 7 bases aligning to TRBD1. Unmatched junction bases numbered 16, after V lost 2 bases and J lost 9 bases. This CDR3 is built from 17 residues. The germline V gene has CDR1 SGHRS and CDR2 YFSETQ. CDR3 nucleotide sequence: TGCGCCAGCAGCTTAACGGGTGGGACAGAAATACTGCAAAAACTGTTTTTT. Protein: CASSLTGGTEILQKLFF.

The rearrangement uses TRBV29-1 and TRBJ2-1, with 8 bases aligning to TRBD1. The length of the CDR3 is 12 residues. V trimming: 6 bases; J trimming: 8 bases; junction bases outside the gene matches: 6. The germline V gene has CDR1 SQVTM and CDR2 ANQGSEA. The CDR3 nucleotides are TGCAGCGTATGGACAGGGAAGGATGAGCAGTTCTTC. Translation: CSVWTGKDEQFF.

The gene calls are TRBV27 and TRBJ2-7, with D possibly TRBD1 on 6 matching bases. This CDR3 contains 15 residues. Looked up from germline, CDR1 is MNHEY and CDR2 is SMNVEV (reference sequence). V lost 5 bases and J 2 bases, leaving 16 bases between the germline ends. In DNA, the CDR3 is TGTGCCAGCAGTCCTATAATACAGGGTCCCTACGAGCAGTACTTC. Its protein is CASSPIIQGPYEQYF.

The chain carries TRBV25-1 and TRBJ2-3; tentatively, D is TRBD2 (5 bases). V was clipped by 6 bases and J by 1 base, with 17 bases between them. The CDR3 covers 16 residues. Germline V lookup: CDR1 MGHDK, CDR2 SYGVNS. CDR3 sequence: CASSKYRGGGTDTQYF. The CDR3 DNA follows: TGTGCCAGCAGCAAATATCGGGGTGGTGGCACAGATACGCAGTATTTT.

This chain connects TRBV19 to TRBJ1-6; D not certain. From germline, CDR1 is LNHDA and CDR2 SQIVND (reference sequence). The CDR3 loop spans 14 amino acids. Trimming took off 7 bases at V and 9 bases at J, with 16 bases between the two ends. The CDR3 DNA reads TGTGCCAGTACCTCTGGGAGCAGGTTTTCACCCCTCCACTTT. This sequence encodes CASTSGSRFSPLHF.

Here the CDR3 DNA reads TGTGCCACCAGCAGACGAGGCGGATCTGGCTACACCTTC. This codes for CATSRRGGSGYTF. V gene TRBV15 combines with J gene TRBJ1-2; D remains unclear. The V gene's germline CDR1 is LNHNV and CDR2 YYDKDF (reference sequence). CDR3 size: 13 residues. With 2 bases removed from V and 7 bases from J, the gap between germline ends came to 11 bases. The full variable domain, completed using reference TRBV15 and TRBJ1-2, is DAMVIQNPRYQVTQFGKPVTLSCSQTLNHNVMYWYQQKSSQAPKLLFHYYDKDFNNEADTPDNFQSRRPNTSFCFLDIRSPGLGDTAMYLCATSRRGGSGYTFGSGTRLTVV.

V and J are TRBV5-1 and TRBJ1-1; D is uncertain. V lost 5 bases and J lost 2, with 13 bases in between. Germline values: CDR1 SGHRS, CDR2 YFSETQ. This CDR3 comprises 14 residues. In DNA form, the CDR3 reads TGCGCCAGCAGTAGTCTCGGGTTCAACACTGAAGCTTTCTTT. Its protein is CASSSLGFNTEAFF.

V and J are TRBV5-1 and TRBJ2-3; 9 bases map to TRBD2. Trimming removed 3 bases from V and 3 bases from J; junction bases left unmatched: 8. Germline V lookup: CDR1 SGHRS, CDR2 YFSETQ. The CDR3 is made up of 16 amino acids. The CDR3 DNA follows: TGCGCCAGCAGCTATGAGCTAGCGGGACGGACAGATACGCAGTATTTT. Residues: CASSYELAGRTDTQYF. Looking up the rest from reference TRBV5-1 and TRBJ2-3 gives the full variable domain: KAGVTQTPRYLIKTRGQQVTLSCSPISGHRSVSWYQQTPGQGLQFLFEYFSETQRNKGNFPGRFSGRQFSNSRSEMNVSTLELGDSALYLCASSYELAGRTDTQYFGPGTRLTVL.

The gene calls are TRBV5-8 and TRBJ2-3; 12 bases agree with TRBD2. V shed 3 bases, J shed 8 bases, and the junction held 10 bases outside the gene matches. The V gene's germline CDR1 is SGHTS and CDR2 YDEGEE. This CDR3 has 16 residues. The CDR3 bases are TGTGCCAGCAGCTCGACTAGCGGGGGTCTCGTTGGTACGCAGTATTTT. Encoded protein: CASSSTSGGLVGTQYF.

V usage is TRBV11-2 and J usage is TRBJ2-7, with 11 bases matching TRBD1. The length of the CDR3 is 16 residues. Germline loops: CDR1 SGHAT, CDR2 FQNNGV. Trimming removed 5 bases from V and 5 bases from J; junction bases left unmatched: 11. CDR3 DNA: TGTGCCAGCAGCCCCACGTTGGGACAGGGGGTCCACGAGCAGTACTTC. This encodes CASSPTLGQGVHEQYF. Complete variable domain (other parts from reference TRBV11-2 and TRBJ2-7): EAGVAQSPRYKIIEKRQSVAFWCNPISGHATLYWYQQILGQGPKLLIQFQNNGVVDDSQLPKDRFSAERLKGVDSTLKIQPAKLEDSAVYLCASSPTLGQGVHEQYFGPGTRLTVT.

The chain links TRBV19 to TRBJ1-5, with TRBD1 matching 9 bases. CDR3 length: 16 residues. Germline CDR1 LNHDA, CDR2 SQIVND (reference sequence). J lost 0 bases, V lost 7 bases, and 7 bases had no gene match. The CDR3 is CASTTDRGVSNQPQHF. In nucleotides, the CDR3 is TGTGCCAGTACCACGGACAGGGGAGTTAGCAATCAGCCCCAGCATTTT.